This T cell receptor (beta chain) appears in the sequencing data of a study of cytomegalovirus exposure and HLA in healthy donors. Study results and limitations: TCR sequences were mostly rare, though some public TCRs occurred in many donors. Cytomegalovirus-associated TCR beta chains were listed, numbering over 150.

On this clone: Its antigen is not known.

Generated by immunoSEQ multiplex PCR, the TCRdb table keeps only in-frame clones and is missing some. The sample consists of some 170,000 clones, around nine tenths of them appearing once. CDR1 MRHNA and CDR2 SNTAGT come from the germline V gene. The CDR3 consists of 15 residues. V was clipped by 5 bases and J by 5 bases, with 16 bases between them. The TCR originated in a woman aged 25-40 years in good health and CMV-seronegative. The rearrangement links TRBV6-4 to TRBJ2-1; D possibly corresponds to TRBD2 (6 bases). The sample comprised PBMCs. The CDR3 spells CASSRLAGTDNEQFF. DNA of the CDR3: TGTGCCAGCAGTCGTCTGGCGGGAACTGACAATGAGCAGTTCTTC.